This T cell receptor beta chain appears in the sequencing data of a study of T cell repertoires in cytomegalovirus infection. About this clonotype itself: The antigen remains undetermined.

The CDR3 totals 13 residues. The germline gives CDR1 MNHEY, CDR2 SMNVEV (reference sequence). Between the trimmed V and J ends, which lost 5 bases and 2 bases, there was a span of 8 bases. TCRdb used MiXCR to reprocess the reads, holding one entry per CDR3 protein. The sample has about 570,000 distinct CDR3 sequences; roughly 43% are singletons. The gene calls are TRBV27 and TRBJ2-3; D is ambiguous. This TCR was recovered from a human donor in good health (CMV status not recorded). Some clones in this sample may be carry-over from other donors' samples. The starting material was cultured PBMCs, obtained from culture after CMV antigen stimulation. CDR3 residues: CASSDPYTDTQYF. Here the CDR3 DNA reads TGTGCCAGCAGTGACCCCTACACAGATACGCAGTATTTT.